A selection of T cell receptor beta chains follows, all from one sample in a study of early T cells in non-severe SARS-CoV-2 infection. TCRdb reanalysed the 5' RACE reads using MiXCR and keeps one entry per CDR3 protein. The sample holds just under 85,000 distinct CDR3 sequences, less than 11% seen once. Material: whole blood, obtained at baseline. The receptors were sampled from an adult who was a healthcare worker with PCR-confirmed SARS-CoV-2 infection or an uninfected control (not recorded which). CDR3s include the opening cysteine and the closing phenylalanine or tryptophan. The D gene is left open where the match is weak. A row's size may be missing; if present it is once, few, many or a size class.

J gene: TRBJ2-4
clone size: few
V gene: TRBV2
D gene: TRBD1
CDR3 protein: CASPAQGADIQYF
CDR3 DNA: TGTGCCAGCCCTGCGCAGGGGGCAGACATTCAGTACTTC

J gene: TRBJ2-5
clone size: -
V gene: TRBV7-9
D gene: -
CDR3 protein: CASSIGRGPEAQYF
CDR3 DNA: TGTGCCAGCAGCATCGGGCGGGGGCCGGAGGCCCAGTACTTC

J gene: TRBJ1-4
clone size: once
V gene: TRBV7-9
D gene: -
CDR3 protein: CASSFSAARYEKLFF
CDR3 DNA: TGTGCCAGCAGCTTTTCCGCAGCCCGATATGAAAAACTGTTTTTT

J gene: TRBJ1-2
clone size: many
V gene: TRBV28
D gene: -
CDR3 protein: CASRDPNYGYTF
CDR3 DNA: TGTGCCAGCAGGGATCCTAACTATGGCTACACCTTC

J gene: TRBJ2-2
clone size: many
V gene: TRBV2
D gene: -
CDR3 protein: CASSDVVRITGELFF
CDR3 DNA: TGTGCCAGCAGTGACGTCGTACGGATTACCGGGGAGCTGTTTTTT

J gene: TRBJ2-7
clone size: many
V gene: TRBV27
D gene: TRBD1
CDR3 protein: CATQKPGQFKEQYF
CDR3 DNA: TGTGCCACCCAAAAGCCGGGACAGTTCAAGGAGCAGTACTTC

J gene: TRBJ2-3
clone size: many
V gene: TRBV29-1
D gene: -
CDR3 protein: CSVVDGSDTQYF
CDR3 DNA: TGCAGCGTTGTGGATGGATCAGATACGCAGTATTTT

J gene: TRBJ2-7
clone size: -
V gene: TRBV28
D gene: -
CDR3 protein: CASIRAPGYEQYF
CDR3 DNA: TGTGCCAGCATCCGGGCCCCGGGGTACGAGCAGTACTTC

J gene: TRBJ2-3
clone size: few
V gene: TRBV9
D gene: TRBD2
CDR3 protein: CASSVAGGSTSTDTQYF
CDR3 DNA: TGTGCCAGCAGCGTAGCGGGAGGTTCTACGTCCACAGATACGCAGTATTTT

J gene: TRBJ2-7
clone size: -
V gene: TRBV3-1
D gene: TRBD1
CDR3 protein: CASSQEGQGAYEQYF
CDR3 DNA: TGTGCCAGCAGCCAAGAGGGACAGGGGGCCTACGAGCAGTACTTC

J gene: TRBJ1-1
clone size: -
V gene: TRBV12-3/TRBV12-4
D gene: -
CDR3 protein: CASSAPGLGEASF
CDR3 DNA: TGTGCCAGCAGTGCCCCGGGGCTGGGTGAAGCCTCCTTT

J gene: TRBJ2-7
clone size: many
V gene: TRBV28
D gene: TRBD2
CDR3 protein: CASSPPGTSGSYEQYF
CDR3 DNA: TGTGCCAGCAGTCCCCCGGGAACTAGCGGGAGTTACGAGCAGTACTTC

J gene: TRBJ2-3
clone size: few
V gene: TRBV28
D gene: -
CDR3 protein: CASSLHGGPTQYF
CDR3 DNA: TGTGCCAGCAGTTTACATGGGGGGCCTACGCAGTATTTT

J gene: TRBJ2-1
clone size: few
V gene: TRBV19
D gene: -
CDR3 protein: CASSWGLNSYNEQFF
CDR3 DNA: TGTGCCAGTAGTTGGGGGCTAAACTCCTACAATGAGCAGTTCTTC

J gene: TRBJ2-1
clone size: -
V gene: TRBV7-9
D gene: TRBD1
CDR3 protein: CASRPKTGSSYNEQFF
CDR3 DNA: TGTGCCAGCAGGCCCAAGACAGGGAGCTCCTACAATGAGCAGTTCTTC

J gene: TRBJ2-3
clone size: -
V gene: TRBV18
D gene: TRBD1
CDR3 protein: CASSPGQTTDTQYF
CDR3 DNA: TGTGCCAGCTCACCGGGACAGACCACAGATACGCAGTATTTT

J gene: TRBJ2-1
clone size: many
V gene: TRBV7-6
D gene: TRBD2
CDR3 protein: CASSLGLAGGLHNEQFF
CDR3 DNA: TGTGCCAGCAGCCTAGGACTAGCGGGAGGTCTACACAATGAGCAGTTCTTC

J gene: TRBJ2-7
clone size: many
V gene: TRBV7-9
D gene: TRBD2
CDR3 protein: CASSFGTSGSLYEQYF
CDR3 DNA: TGTGCCAGCAGCTTCGGGACTAGCGGGAGTCTGTACGAGCAGTACTTC

J gene: TRBJ1-6
clone size: many
V gene: TRBV12-3/TRBV12-4
D gene: TRBD1
CDR3 protein: CASSRDRNNSPLHF
CDR3 DNA: TGTGCCAGCAGCCGGGACAGAAATAATTCACCCCTCCACTTT

J gene: TRBJ1-3
clone size: many
V gene: TRBV5-1
D gene: -
CDR3 protein: CASSSNSPRDTIYF
CDR3 DNA: TGCGCCAGCAGCTCCAACAGTCCGAGGGACACCATATATTTT

J gene: TRBJ2-1
clone size: many
V gene: TRBV19
D gene: -
CDR3 protein: CASSMRWQGPDEQFF
CDR3 DNA: TGTGCCAGTAGTATGCGGTGGCAGGGTCCCGATGAGCAGTTCTTC

J gene: TRBJ2-1
clone size: -
V gene: TRBV3-1
D gene: -
CDR3 protein: CASSPWSDPNEQFF
CDR3 DNA: TGTGCCAGCAGCCCCTGGTCGGACCCCAATGAGCAGTTCTTC

J gene: TRBJ2-1
clone size: many
V gene: TRBV7-6
D gene: TRBD2
CDR3 protein: CASSSIPSGSSYNEQFF
CDR3 DNA: TGTGCCAGCAGCTCTATACCTAGCGGGAGCTCCTACAATGAGCAGTTCTTC

J gene: TRBJ2-1
clone size: many
V gene: TRBV28
D gene: -
CDR3 protein: CASKGGSSYNEQFF
CDR3 DNA: TGTGCCAGCAAAGGGGGAAGCTCCTACAATGAGCAGTTCTTC

J gene: TRBJ2-3
clone size: -
V gene: TRBV19
D gene: -
CDR3 protein: CASSQRDTRRTDTQYF
CDR3 DNA: TGTGCCAGTAGCCAGCGGGACACCCGACGCACAGATACGCAGTATTTT

J gene: TRBJ2-5
clone size: few
V gene: TRBV10-3
D gene: TRBD2
CDR3 protein: CAISVAGDEETQYF
CDR3 DNA: TGTGCCATCAGTGTAGCGGGAGATGAGGAGACCCAGTACTTC

J gene: TRBJ2-7
clone size: many
V gene: TRBV11-2
D gene: -
CDR3 protein: CASSPPVGGLSGEQYF
CDR3 DNA: TGTGCCAGCAGCCCGCCGGTAGGAGGACTTTCGGGCGAGCAGTACTTC

J gene: TRBJ2-1
clone size: -
V gene: TRBV5-1
D gene: -
CDR3 protein: CASSLGRANSYNEQFF
CDR3 DNA: TGCGCCAGCAGCTTGGGGCGGGCCAACTCCTACAATGAGCAGTTCTTC

J gene: TRBJ1-1
clone size: -
V gene: TRBV28
D gene: -
CDR3 protein: CASSLSGVTEAFF
CDR3 DNA: TGTGCCAGCAGTTTATCAGGGGTCACTGAAGCTTTCTTT

J gene: TRBJ2-1
clone size: many
V gene: TRBV9
D gene: -
CDR3 protein: CASSVEVESYNEQFF
CDR3 DNA: TGTGCCAGCAGCGTAGAGGTCGAATCCTACAATGAGCAGTTCTTC

J gene: TRBJ1-1
clone size: many
V gene: TRBV27
D gene: -
CDR3 protein: CASSTKRGGEAFF
CDR3 DNA: TGTGCCAGCAGCACCAAGAGGGGCGGTGAAGCTTTCTTT

J gene: TRBJ2-5
clone size: many
V gene: TRBV2
D gene: TRBD2
CDR3 protein: CASSVSGRGETQYF
CDR3 DNA: TGTGCCAGCAGCGTAAGCGGGAGAGGGGAGACCCAGTACTTC

J gene: TRBJ2-1
clone size: few
V gene: TRBV3-1
D gene: TRBD1
CDR3 protein: CASSQDGTGGLFNEQFF
CDR3 DNA: TGTGCCAGCAGCCAAGACGGGACAGGGGGCCTCTTCAATGAGCAGTTCTTC

J gene: TRBJ2-7
clone size: -
V gene: TRBV5-1
D gene: -
CDR3 protein: CASSPGQTRYEQYF
CDR3 DNA: TGCGCCAGCAGCCCAGGACAGACCCGCTACGAGCAGTACTTC

J gene: TRBJ2-3
clone size: -
V gene: TRBV7-7
D gene: TRBD1
CDR3 protein: CASSPGQGASDTQYF
CDR3 DNA: TGTGCCAGCAGCCCCGGACAGGGGGCGTCGGATACGCAGTATTTT

J gene: TRBJ2-7
clone size: -
V gene: TRBV20-1
D gene: TRBD1
CDR3 protein: CSANTGTGVLEQYF
CDR3 DNA: TGCAGTGCTAACACCGGGACAGGGGTTCTGGAGCAGTACTTC

J gene: TRBJ1-5
clone size: few
V gene: TRBV19
D gene: -
CDR3 protein: CASNDEGGGQPQHF
CDR3 DNA: TGTGCCAGTAATGATGAGGGGGGCGGTCAGCCCCAGCATTTT

J gene: TRBJ2-7
clone size: many
V gene: TRBV28
D gene: TRBD1
CDR3 protein: CASREQGAYEQYF
CDR3 DNA: TGTGCCAGCAGGGAACAGGGGGCCTACGAGCAGTACTTC

J gene: TRBJ2-2
clone size: many
V gene: TRBV24-1
D gene: -
CDR3 protein: CATSAGSQGTGELFF
CDR3 DNA: TGTGCCACCAGTGCCGGGTCTCAGGGCACCGGGGAGCTGTTTTTT

J gene: TRBJ1-2
clone size: many
V gene: TRBV12-3/TRBV12-4
D gene: TRBD1
CDR3 protein: CASSLTGQVYGYTF
CDR3 DNA: TGTGCCAGCAGTTTAACGGGACAGGTCTATGGCTACACCTTC

J gene: TRBJ2-2
clone size: few
V gene: TRBV7-6
D gene: -
CDR3 protein: CASSFESGTTGELFF
CDR3 DNA: TGTGCCAGCAGCTTTGAGTCCGGGACCACCGGGGAGCTGTTTTTT

J gene: TRBJ1-2
clone size: -
V gene: TRBV12-3/TRBV12-4
D gene: -
CDR3 protein: CASSFPGAGYTF
CDR3 DNA: TGTGCCAGCAGTTTCCCCGGGGCTGGCTACACCTTC

J gene: TRBJ2-1
clone size: few
V gene: TRBV5-4
D gene: -
CDR3 protein: CASSLVLSGRGGIDEQFF
CDR3 DNA: TGTGCCAGCAGCTTGGTTTTGTCAGGGCGAGGCGGGATAGATGAGCAGTTCTTC

J gene: TRBJ2-1
clone size: many
V gene: TRBV3-1
D gene: -
CDR3 protein: CASSPDQGGEQFF
CDR3 DNA: TGTGCCAGCAGCCCAGACCAGGGAGGTGAGCAGTTCTTC

J gene: TRBJ2-5
clone size: few
V gene: TRBV7-2
D gene: -
CDR3 protein: CASSSRIGGFQETQYF
CDR3 DNA: TGTGCCAGCAGCTCTAGAATCGGCGGGTTTCAAGAGACCCAGTACTTC

J gene: TRBJ2-1
clone size: many
V gene: TRBV7-2
D gene: TRBD2
CDR3 protein: CASSSSRSTSGRRYEQFF
CDR3 DNA: TGTGCCAGCAGCTCATCAAGATCCACTAGCGGGAGAAGGTATGAGCAGTTCTTC

J gene: TRBJ1-2
clone size: many
V gene: TRBV2
D gene: -
CDR3 protein: CASSSSGYGYTF
CDR3 DNA: TGTGCCAGCAGTTCATCGGGGTATGGCTACACCTTC

J gene: TRBJ2-2
clone size: few
V gene: TRBV27
D gene: -
CDR3 protein: CASTRGGANTGELFF
CDR3 DNA: TGTGCCAGCACCCGGGGCGGTGCGAACACCGGGGAGCTGTTTTTT

J gene: TRBJ1-5
clone size: few
V gene: TRBV7-9
D gene: -
CDR3 protein: CASSYSGAPGKPQHF
CDR3 DNA: TGTGCCAGCAGCTACAGCGGGGCCCCCGGTAAGCCCCAGCATTTT

J gene: TRBJ2-1
clone size: many
V gene: TRBV4-1
D gene: -
CDR3 protein: CASSQAIPGVEREQFF
CDR3 DNA: TGCGCCAGCAGCCAAGCTATTCCGGGGGTTGAGAGGGAGCAGTTCTTC

J gene: TRBJ2-7
clone size: -
V gene: TRBV5-5
D gene: -
CDR3 protein: CARSLGDTLYEQYF
CDR3 DNA: TGTGCCCGCAGCTTGGGGGACACCCTCTACGAGCAGTACTTC

J gene: TRBJ1-5
clone size: many
V gene: TRBV6-6
D gene: -
CDR3 protein: CASSPVGGAQPQHF
CDR3 DNA: TGTGCCAGCAGTCCCGTTGGGGGGGCTCAGCCCCAGCATTTT

J gene: TRBJ2-3
clone size: many
V gene: TRBV27
D gene: -
CDR3 protein: CASSLNHSLGVGEDTQYF
CDR3 DNA: TGTGCCAGCAGTTTAAACCACAGTTTGGGGGTCGGCGAAGATACGCAGTATTTT

J gene: TRBJ2-1
clone size: -
V gene: TRBV20-1
D gene: -
CDR3 protein: CSARDPNEQFF
CDR3 DNA: TGCAGTGCTAGGGACCCGAATGAGCAGTTCTTC

J gene: TRBJ2-3
clone size: few
V gene: TRBV2
D gene: -
CDR3 protein: CASSFDSSTDTQYF
CDR3 DNA: TGTGCCAGCAGTTTTGACAGCTCCACAGATACGCAGTATTTT